Following are 21 T cell receptor beta chains from one sample sequenced in a study of T cells in narcolepsy. Profiled with immunoSEQ multiplex PCR; TCRdb holds only in-frame clones, not every one. This sample yields 30,000 to 40,000 clones, of which roughly 90% are seen a single time; about 0.8% belongs to the top ten. The sequencing sample was made of CD45RA- memory CD4+ T cells from PBMCs. These receptors were collected from a human donor with narcolepsy.

The chain joins TRBV5-6 to TRBJ1-5; tentatively, D is TRBD1 (5 bases). V was trimmed by 1 base and J by 1 base, leaving 12 bases between them. CDR3 size: 16 residues. CDR1 SGHDT and CDR2 YYEEEE come from the germline V gene. CDR3 nucleotide sequence: TGTGCCAGCAGCTTGTTCAGGGCGGGAAGCAATCAGCCCCAGCATTTT. Translated: CASSLFRAGSNQPQHF.

V gene TRBV28 combines with J gene TRBJ2-4; TRBD1 is a possible D gene (6 bases). Germline V gene lookup returns CDR1 MDHEN and CDR2 SYDVKM. Trimming shortened V by 5 bases and J by 6 bases, and 14 bases separated the two germline ends. CDR3 length equals 14 residues. In DNA, the CDR3 is TGTGCCAGCAGTCACCAGGGGCCAGGAAACATTCAGTACTTC. It yields the protein CASSHQGPGNIQYF. Full variable domain (outside the CDR3, taken from reference TRBV28 and TRBJ2-4): DVKVTQSSRYLVKRTGEKVFLECVQDMDHENMFWYRQDPGLGLRLIYFSYDVKMKEKGDIPEGYSVSREKKERFSLILESASTNQTSMYLCASSHQGPGNIQYFGAGTRLSVL.

The chain recombines TRBV11-3 with TRBJ2-2; 7 bases line up with TRBD2. From germline, CDR1 is SGHNT and CDR2 YENEEA. The V segment lost 4 bases and the J segment 4 bases; nucleotides outside the gene matches: 3. This CDR3 is 14 amino acids long. CDR3 nucleotide sequence: TGTGCCAGCAGCTGGGTAGCGGGCACCGGGGAGCTGTTTTTT. It is translated as CASSWVAGTGELFF.

The chain employs TRBV4-2 and TRBJ2-5; D might be TRBD2 (7 bases). Trimming removed 1 base at V and 5 bases at J, with 14 bases between. Germline assignment: CDR1 LGHNA and CDR2 YNFKEQ. This CDR3 is built from 15 residues. The CDR3 DNA reads as TGTGCCAGCAGCCAAGTTGGCGGGGGCGAGGAGACCCAGTACTTC. Its translation: CASSQVGGGEETQYF.

V usage is TRBV7-3 and J usage is TRBJ2-1; perhaps TRBD2 as D (6 bases). Trimming removed 5 bases from V and 0 bases from J, with 20 bases in between. The germline CDR1 and CDR2 sequences are SGHTA and FQGTGA. The CDR3 length is 18 residues. The CDR3 region is CASSTRRRGMSSYNEQFF. CDR3 in DNA: TGTGCCAGCAGCACTAGACGGCGGGGAATGAGCTCCTACAATGAGCAGTTCTTC.

The chain is built from TRBV27 and TRBJ1-1, with D uncertain. The CDR3 is made up of 13 amino acids. Germline assignment: CDR1 MNHEY and CDR2 SMNVEV (reference sequence). V was clipped by 4 bases and J by 11 bases, with 17 bases between them. As DNA, the CDR3 is TGTGCCAGCAGTTCCAACACACAACCACTCGCTTTCTTT. Protein: CASSSNTQPLAFF.

The V gene is TRBV5-5, the J gene TRBJ1-2; no definite D call. V was pared by 4 bases and J by 4 bases, with 5 bases between. There are 11 residues in the CDR3. Germline assignment: CDR1 SGHKS and CDR2 YYEKEE (reference sequence). This CDR3 is CASSPAYGYTF. The CDR3 nucleotides are TGTGCCAGCAGCCCTGCCTATGGCTACACCTTC.

The J gene is TRBJ2-2, the V gene TRBV27; 7 bases fit TRBD1. V gave up 7 bases and J gave up 4 bases; unmatched junction bases: 9. The CDR3 length is 15 residues. Germline assignment: CDR1 MNHEY and CDR2 SMNVEV (reference sequence). The CDR3 bases are TGTGCCAGCAATAGACAGGGTATGAGCACCGGGGAGCTGTTTTTT. Its translation is CASNRQGMSTGELFF.

This clone is a singleton in its sample. V is TRBV27 and J is TRBJ2-5, with D unclear. The germline CDR1 and CDR2 sequences are MNHEY and SMNVEV (reference sequence). This CDR3 spans 15 amino acids. The V gene lost 0 bases and the J gene lost 9 bases, with 17 bases spanning the gap. The CDR3 sequence: CASSLSRASRGAQYF. In DNA, the CDR3 is TGTGCCAGCAGTTTATCCCGGGCCTCCCGTGGGGCCCAGTACTTC.

The chain carries TRBV5-6 and TRBJ2-5, with 7 bases identical to TRBD1. Trimming removed 2 bases from V and 2 bases from J; junction bases left unmatched: 6. CDR1 is SGHDT, CDR2 YYEEEE, per germline. This CDR3 contains 15 residues. The CDR3 coding sequence is TGTGCCAGCAGCTTAAACCTGGGACAGCAAGAGACCCAGTACTTC. Translation: CASSLNLGQQETQYF.

The J gene is TRBJ2-7, the V gene TRBV6-1; tentatively, D is TRBD2 (6 bases). The CDR3 runs 12 residues. With 0 bases removed from V and 7 bases from J, the gap between germline ends came to 7 bases. Looked up from germline, CDR1 is MNHNS and CDR2 is SASEGT. The CDR3 sequence is CASSEARGEQYF. The CDR3 DNA reads TGTGCCAGCAGTGAAGCCCGGGGGGAGCAGTACTTC.

The J gene is TRBJ1-2, the V gene TRBV30, with D unclear. V lost 0 bases to trimming and J lost 2 bases, with 13 bases between them. The germline CDR1 and CDR2 sequences are GTSNPN and SVGIG (reference sequence). This CDR3 region has 15 residues. CDR3 coding DNA: TGTGCCTGGAGTGTATCCTACGGCAGCAACTATGGCTACACCTTC. Translated: CAWSVSYGSNYGYTF.

Comment on this clone: Without the conserved terminal phenylalanine or tryptophan, this CDR3 likely stems from a read error. The chain joins TRBV5-1 to TRBJ1-2; the D gene is possibly TRBD1 (5 bases). V gave up 3 bases and J gave up 8 bases, with 11 bases separating them. The germline V gene has CDR1 SGHRS and CDR2 YFSETQ. This CDR3 is 12 amino acids long. The DNA of the CDR3 is TGCGCCAGCAGCTCAGGGAGTCGGGGCTACACCCTC. Amino acid sequence: CASSSGSRGYTL.

This chain connects TRBV5-1 to TRBJ2-2; 7 positions match TRBD1. The CDR3 has 15 amino acids. The trim removed 1 base at V and 6 bases at J, leaving 6 bases unmatched. Germline V lookup: CDR1 SGHRS, CDR2 YFSETQ. The CDR3 reads CASSLLGQGAGELFF. CDR3 nucleotides: TGCGCCAGCAGCTTGTTAGGTCAGGGGGCCGGGGAGCTGTTTTTT.

This chain joins TRBV30 and TRBJ1-2; tentative D call: TRBD1 (6 bases). Germline lookup yields CDR1 GTSNPN and CDR2 SVGIG (reference sequence). The V and J ends lost 5 bases and 6 bases respectively, with 19 bases between them. The CDR3 is 14 amino acids. The CDR3 nucleotides read TGTGCCTGGGGTGGCAGGGGATCGTTTCATGGCTACACCTTC. This translates into CAWGGRGSFHGYTF.

The chain recombines TRBV19 with TRBJ2-2, with TRBD2 matching over 10 bases. Unmatched junction bases numbered 3, after V lost 4 bases and J lost 1 base. Germline loops: CDR1 LNHDA, CDR2 SQIVND (reference sequence). The CDR3 totals 16 residues. The CDR3 reads CASSTLAGQNTGELFF. DNA of the CDR3: TGTGCCAGTAGTACACTAGCGGGACAGAACACCGGGGAGCTGTTTTTT.

The rearrangement joins TRBV30 to TRBJ2-6, with TRBD1 identical over 12 bases. Looked up from germline, CDR1 is GTSNPN and CDR2 is SVGIG (reference sequence). V trimming: 5 bases; J trimming: 4 bases; junction bases outside the gene matches: 9. The CDR3 is 17 residues long. The CDR3 protein is CAWVTGTGGAGANVLTF. In DNA, the CDR3 is TGTGCCTGGGTTACCGGGACAGGGGGCGCCGGGGCCAACGTCCTGACTTTC.

V is TRBV7-2 and J is TRBJ1-1; possible D gene TRBD1, 5 bases. Looked up from germline, CDR1 is SGHTA and CDR2 is FQGNSA. V was clipped by 5 bases and J by 7 bases, with 14 bases between them. CDR3 length: 13 amino acids. The CDR3 loop reads CASSRTGGGEAFF. For the CDR3, the DNA is TGTGCCAGCAGCCGTACGGGGGGTGGTGAAGCTTTCTTT.

There are a few counts of this clone. The genes are TRBV6-1 and TRBJ1-5, with D tentatively TRBD1 (6 bases). The germline gives CDR1 MNHNS, CDR2 SASEGT. This CDR3 has 12 residues. V gave up 10 bases and J gave up 6 bases, with 13 bases separating them. The CDR3 region is CATTGLTQPQHF. CDR3 DNA: TGTGCCACGACAGGACTCACTCAGCCCCAGCATTTT.

V and J are TRBV11-3 and TRBJ2-7, with 8 positions matching TRBD1. CDR3 length equals 15 residues. Per germline, CDR1 SGHNT and CDR2 YENEEA. The V segment lost 5 bases and the J segment 9 bases; nucleotides outside the gene matches: 15. The CDR3 nucleotides read TGTGCCAGCAGCCTGAGTGTAGGACAGGGCCTAAGGCAGTACTTC. This sequence encodes CASSLSVGQGLRQYF.

The J gene is TRBJ1-5, the V gene TRBV2; D might be TRBD1 (6 bases). CDR1 and CDR2 from the germline V gene are SNHLY and FYNNEI. The CDR3 covers 14 residues. Trimming shortened V by 1 base and J by 6 bases, and 10 bases separated the two germline ends. The CDR3 sequence: CASSEGRGSQPQHF. The CDR3 DNA follows: TGTGCCAGCAGTGAAGGCAGGGGCAGTCAGCCCCAGCATTTT.